The clone carrying this T cell receptor beta chain was recorded many times. The data derive from a study of blood T cells in healthy people across ages. The use of a sample-barcoded 5' primer and a J-beta primer mix characterized a second PCR of about 7 to 12 cycles. The template-switch adaptor, which had 12 random nucleotides, put a tag on each cDNA molecule. MiXCR, run by TCRdb on the 5' RACE reads, gives a single entry per CDR3 protein. Among under 1,000,000 distinct CDR3 sequences listed, around half were seen once. Investigators took 8.5 to 10 milliliters of peripheral blood from every donor. Sequenced material: blood. The source of this sequence is a man older than 75 in good health.

Here the CDR3 reads CSVAQGASNTEAFF. CDR3 in DNA: TGCAGCGTTGCACAGGGGGCATCGAACACTGAAGCTTTCTTT. J is TRBJ1-1 and V is TRBV29-1, with 9 bases aligning to TRBD1. Germline-derived CDR1 and CDR2 are SQVTM and ANQGSEA. The CDR3 loop spans 14 amino acids. V gave up 4 bases and J gave up 1 base; unmatched junction bases: 4.